In this sample, the clone carrying this T cell receptor beta chain turned up once. The sample belongs to a study of T cell changes during pregnancy in multiple sclerosis. Repertoires were generated with immunoSEQ multiplex PCR, while TCRdb's copy carries only in-frame clones and drops some. The sample comprises roughly 40,000 clones, roughly nine tenths of which are singletons, and 0.4% to 0.6% rests with the top ten. The germline gives CDR1 SGHRS, CDR2 YFSETQ. There are 14 residues in the CDR3. J gave up 5 bases and V 1 base, and 3 bases lay outside the gene matches. The chain couples TRBV5-1 to TRBJ2-1; 7 nucleotides agree with TRBD1. The source of this sequence is a female donor in good health, enrolled as a control in a pregnancy study. The source was CD4+ T cells from peripheral blood mononuclear cells, collected in the first trimester of pregnancy. This CDR3 is CASSLRDRDNEQFF. Written as DNA, the CDR3 is TGCGCCAGCAGCTTGCGAGACAGGGACAATGAGCAGTTCTTC.